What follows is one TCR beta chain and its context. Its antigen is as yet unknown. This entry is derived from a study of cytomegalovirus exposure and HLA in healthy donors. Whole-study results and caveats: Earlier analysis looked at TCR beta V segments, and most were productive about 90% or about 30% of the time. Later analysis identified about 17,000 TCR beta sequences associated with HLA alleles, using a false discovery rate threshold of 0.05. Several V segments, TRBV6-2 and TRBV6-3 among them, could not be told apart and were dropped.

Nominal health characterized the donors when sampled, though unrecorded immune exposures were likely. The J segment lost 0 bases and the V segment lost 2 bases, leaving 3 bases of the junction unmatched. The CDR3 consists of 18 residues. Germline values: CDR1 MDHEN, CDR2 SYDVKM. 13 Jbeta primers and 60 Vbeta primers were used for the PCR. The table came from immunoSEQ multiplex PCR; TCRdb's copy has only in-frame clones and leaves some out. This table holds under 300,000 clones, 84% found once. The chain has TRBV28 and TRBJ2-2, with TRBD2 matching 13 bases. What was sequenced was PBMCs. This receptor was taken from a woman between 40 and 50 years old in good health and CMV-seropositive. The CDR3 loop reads CASSLLGLAGANTGELFF. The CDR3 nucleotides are TGTGCCAGCAGTTTACTCGGACTAGCGGGAGCGAACACCGGGGAGCTGTTTTTT. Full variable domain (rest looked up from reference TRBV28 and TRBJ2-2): DVKVTQSSRYLVKRTGEKVFLECVQDMDHENMFWYRQDPGLGLRLIYFSYDVKMKEKGDIPEGYSVSREKKERFSLILESASTNQTSMYLCASSLLGLAGANTGELFFGEGSRLTVL.